Each of the 29 T cell receptor beta chains below was sequenced from the same sample in a study of vaccination effects on CD4 cells after COVID-19. Antigens of these TCRs are unknown. Culture lasted about ten days before CD4+ T cell isolation. Two-dose vaccination with either BNT162b2 or mRNA-1273 was given to the participants. The table came from immunoSEQ multiplex PCR; TCRdb's copy has only in-frame clones and leaves some out. The table shows fewer than 40,000 clones, with 70% to 75% occurring only once. Specimen: CD4+ T cells from PBMCs cultured without peptide, collected after COVID-19 vaccination. These receptors were collected from a human donor who received a COVID-19 vaccine.

The chain combines TRBV5-5 with TRBJ2-1; 9 bases are a match to TRBD2. The CDR3 sequence is 19 residues long. The J segment lost 2 bases and the V segment lost 0 bases, leaving 12 bases of the junction unmatched. CDR1 and CDR2 from the germline V gene are SGHKS and YYEKEE (reference sequence). DNA for the CDR3: TGTGCCAGCAGCTTGGGTCTAGCGGGATGGTCCCGAGCCTACAATGAGCAGTTCTTC. As protein: CASSLGLAGWSRAYNEQFF. The variable domain in full, with the rest retrieved from reference TRBV5-5 and TRBJ2-1, is DAGVTQSPTHLIKTRGQQVTLRCSPISGHKSVSWYQQVLGQGPQFIFQYYEKEERGRGNFPDRFSARQFPNYSSELNVNALLLGDSALYLCASSLGLAGWSRAYNEQFFGPGTRLTVL.

The rearrangement joins TRBV5-1 to TRBJ2-2, with D perhaps assigned TRBD1 or TRBD2 (6 bases each). CDR1 is SGHRS and CDR2 is YFSETQ in the germline V gene. The V end was cut by 0 bases, the J end by 6 bases, with 21 bases between. The CDR3 extends over 18 amino acids. This CDR3 is CASSLGSAIGGQAGELFF. Here the CDR3 DNA reads TGCGCCAGCAGCTTGGGATCGGCGATAGGGGGGCAAGCCGGGGAGCTGTTTTTT.

The rearrangement joins TRBV4-1 to TRBJ1-2; no definite D call. The germline gives CDR1 MGHRA, CDR2 YSYEKL. The ends were cut back, 2 bases at V and 4 bases at J, with 11 bases in the middle. The CDR3 extends over 14 amino acids. This CDR3 is CASSQLGNGYGYTF. DNA for the CDR3: TGCGCCAGCAGCCAATTGGGGAATGGCTATGGCTACACCTTC.

The chain recombines TRBV28 with TRBJ1-5, with a weak D call TRBD1 (6 bases). Trimming pared 5 bases from V and 3 bases from J, leaving 11 bases between. The V gene's germline CDR1 is MDHEN and CDR2 SYDVKM. The CDR3 has 14 residues. The CDR3: CASSPGDTNQPQHF. The CDR3 bases are TGTGCCAGCAGTCCGGGGGACACCAATCAGCCCCAGCATTTT.

The rearrangement joins TRBV5-4 to TRBJ2-7; TRBD1 might be the D (6 bases). V was pared by 2 bases and J by 3 bases, with 12 bases between. The germline V gene has CDR1 SGHNT and CDR2 YYREEE (reference sequence). The CDR3 has 14 residues. The CDR3, as DNA: TGTGCCAGCAGCTTTCAGACAGGAAGCTACGAGCAGTACTTC. This codes for CASSFQTGSYEQYF.

This chain uses TRBV2 with TRBJ2-7, with a weak D call TRBD1 (6 bases). Trimming cost V 8 bases and J 2 bases, with 13 bases left between them. CDR3 length equals 13 residues. Germline V CDR1 and CDR2: SNHLY, FYNNEI. CDR3 loop: CASEWTATYEQYF. The CDR3 coding sequence is TGTGCCAGCGAGTGGACAGCTACCTACGAGCAGTACTTC.

V gene TRBV5-1 combines with J gene TRBJ2-7; no reliable D call. The V and J ends lost 0 bases and 3 bases respectively, with 4 bases between them. Germline loops: CDR1 SGHRS, CDR2 YFSETQ. The CDR3 runs to 12 residues. CDR3 residues: CASSLGLYEQYF. The CDR3 DNA follows: TGCGCCAGCAGCTTGGGTCTCTACGAGCAGTACTTC.

CDR3 loop: CASSLEVGGGNYGYTF. CDR3 nucleotide sequence: TGTGCCAGCAGTCTCGAGGTCGGGGGAGGAAACTATGGCTACACCTTC. The rearrangement joins TRBV14 to TRBJ1-2, with D possibly being TRBD1 (5 bases). Germline-derived CDR1 and CDR2 are SGHDN and FVKESK. V was pared by 6 bases and J by 2 bases, with 19 bases between. The CDR3 is 16 amino acids.

CDR3 in DNA: TGCGCCAGCAGCCGACAGGGGACAGGGGGCTACGAGCAGTACTTC. Translation: CASSRQGTGGYEQYF. The rearrangement uses TRBV4-1 and TRBJ2-7; 11 positions match TRBD1. J was trimmed by 3 bases and V by 4 bases; bases with no gene match: 5. Germline V CDR1 and CDR2: MGHRA, YSYEKL. The CDR3 runs 15 residues.

This CDR3 reads CSVAASGGTDTQYF. CDR3 bases: TGCAGCGTTGCGGCTAGCGGGGGCACAGATACGCAGTATTTT. V is TRBV29-1 and J is TRBJ2-3; 9 nucleotides align to TRBD2. V shed 4 bases and J 1 base; nucleotides not matched to a gene: 3. Looked up from germline, CDR1 is SQVTM and CDR2 is ANQGSEA. The CDR3 sequence is 14 residues long.

The CDR3 spells CASRAGGQNNSPLHF. The DNA of the CDR3 is TGTGCCAGCCGGGCAGGGGGACAAAATAATTCACCCCTCCACTTT. The chain recombines TRBV3-1 (or the pseudogene TRBV3-2) with TRBJ1-6; 7 nucleotides line up with TRBD1. In germline, CDR1 is LGHDT, CDR2 YNNKEL (reference sequence). The CDR3 sequence is 15 residues long. The ends lost 8 bases at V and 5 bases at J; junction bases unmatched: 9.

The chain employs TRBV4-1 and TRBJ2-2; unclear D gene. Germline loops: CDR1 MGHRA, CDR2 YSYEKL. The CDR3 runs to 15 residues. V was cut by 1 base and J by 6 bases, with 12 bases left in between. CDR3 region: CASSQVVTTPGELFF. In DNA form, the CDR3 reads TGCGCCAGCAGCCAAGTGGTTACGACCCCCGGGGAGCTGTTTTTT.

The chain carries TRBV5-5 and TRBJ2-7, with 10 bases that match TRBD1. Per germline, CDR1 SGHKS and CDR2 YYEKEE (reference sequence). Trimming cost V 2 bases and J 3 bases; bases outside gene matches: 8. The CDR3 is 16 amino acids. As DNA, the CDR3 is TGTGCCAGCAGCTTAGGGTCCGGGACAGGGGTCTACGAGCAGTACTTC. It specifies CASSLGSGTGVYEQYF.

The sample holds a few counts of this clone. This sequence joins TRBV30 and TRBJ1-2; no definite D call. V shed 2 bases and J shed 8 bases, with 12 bases lying between them. This CDR3 is built from 12 residues. The germline CDR1 and CDR2 sequences are GTSNPN and SVGIG (reference sequence). CDR3 DNA: TGTGCCTGGAGTACCCATGGGTTGGGCTACACCTTC. Translation gives CAWSTHGLGYTF.

The chain couples TRBV6-2 or TRBV6-3 to TRBJ1-5; 10 nucleotides line up with TRBD1. Trimming at V came to 5 bases and at J to 2 bases, leaving 15 bases not matched to a gene. Germline CDR1 and CDR2: MNHEY and SVGEGT. This CDR3 has 19 amino acids. CDR3 protein: CASSTKLRDRGIGNQPQHF. The CDR3, as DNA: TGTGCCAGCAGTACAAAACTCCGGGACAGGGGCATTGGCAATCAGCCCCAGCATTTT.

The table lists this clone with a count of one. The V and J genes are TRBV11-1 and TRBJ2-1, with TRBD1 matching over 8 bases. Trimming took 3 bases from V and 5 from J; bases not matched to a gene: 6. The CDR3 contains 15 residues. CDR1 is SGHAT and CDR2 is FQDESV in the germline V gene (reference sequence). DNA of the CDR3: TGTGCCAGCAGCTTCGGGACAGGTACCAACAATGAGCAGTTCTTC. Protein product: CASSFGTGTNNEQFF.

A few counts support this clone. The V and J genes are TRBV5-4 and TRBJ1-2; D remains unclear. CDR1 SGHNT and CDR2 YYREEE come from the germline V gene (reference sequence). CDR3 length: 15 amino acids. Trimming stripped 4 bases from V and 3 bases from J, with 16 bases between. This chain's CDR3 is CASSKGQWTDYGYTF. CDR3 coding DNA: TGTGCCAGCAGCAAAGGTCAATGGACGGACTATGGCTACACCTTC.

This clone was counted only a few times. The chain is built from TRBV6-5 and TRBJ1-1; 7 bases are a match to TRBD1. Germline-derived CDR1 and CDR2 are MNHEY and SVGAGI. The CDR3 extends over 13 amino acids. V trimming: 5 bases; J trimming: 3 bases; junction bases outside the gene matches: 3. This chain's CDR3 is CASSPGGHTEAFF. The CDR3, as DNA: TGTGCCAGCAGTCCAGGGGGGCACACTGAAGCTTTCTTT.

The chain recombines TRBV28 with TRBJ2-7, with a possible D match to TRBD2 (6 bases). V lost 8 bases, J lost 0 bases, and 17 bases lay in between. Looked up from germline, CDR1 is MDHEN and CDR2 is SYDVKM. This CDR3 region has 15 residues. The DNA for the CDR3 is TGTGCCAGCGGAAGGAACGGGGGTTACTCCTACGAGCAGTACTTC. Translated, it gives CASGRNGGYSYEQYF.

The gene calls are TRBV5-4 and TRBJ1-2; D is possibly TRBD1 (5 bases). V lost 3 bases and J lost 2, with 14 bases in between. This CDR3 comprises 15 residues. Germline V gene lookup returns CDR1 SGHNT and CDR2 YYREEE (reference sequence). The CDR3: CASSSLLGQNYGYTF. The CDR3 DNA follows: TGTGCCAGCAGCTCCCTTTTGGGGCAGAACTATGGCTACACCTTC.

This sequence joins TRBV7-2 and TRBJ2-3; tentatively, D is TRBD2 (6 bases). CDR3 size: 14 residues. The germline V gene has CDR1 SGHTA and CDR2 FQGNSA. V lost 7 bases and J 2 bases, leaving 13 bases between the germline ends. CDR3 sequence: CASTRTTPTDTQYF. The CDR3 nucleotides read TGTGCCAGCACCCGGACTACCCCCACAGATACGCAGTATTTT. Looking up the rest from reference TRBV7-2 and TRBJ2-3 gives the full variable domain: GAGVSQSPSNKVTEKGKDVELRCDPISGHTALYWYRQSLGQGLEFLIYFQGNSAPDKSGLPSDRFSAERTGGSVSTLTIQRTQQEDSAVYLCASTRTTPTDTQYFGPGTRLTVL.

The genes are TRBV19 and TRBJ1-5, with D possibly TRBD1 on 5 matching bases. V was cut by 6 bases and J by 3 bases, with 9 bases left in between. Germline V gene lookup returns CDR1 LNHDA and CDR2 SQIVND (reference sequence). The CDR3 runs to 13 residues. The CDR3 spells CASRWDYNQPQHF. CDR3 nucleotide sequence: TGTGCCAGTAGATGGGACTACAATCAGCCCCAGCATTTT.

The chain is built from TRBV3-1 (or the pseudogene TRBV3-2) and TRBJ1-3, with 7 bases matching TRBD1. CDR1 is LGHDT, CDR2 YNNKEL, per germline (reference sequence). With 2 bases clipped from V and 2 bases from J, the junction kept 0 bases outside the gene matches. This CDR3 contains 14 residues. In nucleotides, the CDR3 is TGTGCCAGCAGCCAACAGGGGGCTGGAAACACCATATATTTT. Translated: CASSQQGAGNTIYF.

The chain uses TRBV5-4 and TRBJ2-5; 8 bases line up with TRBD2. Trimming at V came to 0 bases and at J to 2 bases, leaving 6 bases not matched to a gene. CDR1 and CDR2 (germline): SGHNT, YYREEE (reference sequence). CDR3 length: 16 residues. CDR3 loop: CASSLEGGRKQETQYF. CDR3 DNA: TGTGCCAGCAGCTTGGAGGGCGGGAGGAAGCAAGAGACCCAGTACTTC.

This clone was seen a single time. The V and J genes are TRBV7-2 and TRBJ2-7; TRBD2 aligns across 9 bases. CDR1 SGHTA and CDR2 FQGNSA come from the germline V gene. Trimming removed 5 bases from V and 6 bases from J; junction bases left unmatched: 14. This CDR3 region has 16 residues. CDR3 DNA sequence: TGTGCCAGCAGCCCTCAGGTGGTAGCGGGGGCGGGCGAGCAGTACTTC. This codes for CASSPQVVAGAGEQYF.

The rearrangement links TRBV20-1 to TRBJ1-4; D unclear. There are 11 residues in the CDR3. V gave up 3 bases and J gave up 5 bases, with 4 bases separating them. From germline, CDR1 is DFQATT and CDR2 SNEGSKA (reference sequence). The CDR3 here is CSARPNEKLFF. Here the CDR3 DNA reads TGCAGTGCTAGGCCAAATGAAAAACTGTTTTTT.

This clone was seen a single time. V and J are TRBV6-5 and TRBJ1-2; D call uncertain. The CDR3 runs 13 residues. Trimming shortened V by 2 bases and J by 7 bases, and 11 bases separated the two germline ends. From germline, CDR1 is MNHEY and CDR2 SVGAGI. The CDR3, as DNA: TGTGCCAGCAGTTACATCATAACGGGTGGCTACACCTTC. Its protein is CASSYIITGGYTF.

The chain uses TRBV7-9 and TRBJ1-5; D not resolved. The V gene's germline CDR1 is SEHNR and CDR2 FQNEAQ (reference sequence). Trimming pared 3 bases from V and 3 bases from J, leaving 3 bases between. The CDR3 runs to 12 residues. For the CDR3, the DNA is TGTGCCAGCAGCTTGGACAATCAGCCCCAGCATTTT. Its translation: CASSLDNQPQHF.

The rearrangement uses TRBV3-1 (or the pseudogene TRBV3-2) and TRBJ1-2; D unclear. V was cut by 1 base and J by 7 bases, with 4 bases left in between. This CDR3 comprises 11 residues. Germline loops: CDR1 LGHDT, CDR2 YNNKEL (reference sequence). The CDR3 is CASSQGRGYTF. CDR3 DNA: TGTGCCAGCAGCCAAGGTCGTGGCTACACCTTC.